This TCR beta chain originates from a study of blood T cell repertoires in COVID-19. The CDR3 loop spans 16 amino acids. The germline V gene has CDR1 SGHTA and CDR2 FQGNSA. V was clipped by 7 bases and J by 4 bases; unmatched bases: 11. Generated by immunoSEQ multiplex PCR, the TCRdb table keeps only in-frame clones and is missing some. Among about 120,000 clones listed, around 80% were seen once. This TCR derives from a man between 60 and 70 years old with active or convalescent COVID-19. The rearrangement uses TRBV7-2 and TRBJ2-2; 8 nucleotides align to TRBD1. Sequencing was done on a sample of peripheral blood. CDR3 DNA sequence: TGTGCCAGCATCTTCGGGACAGGTTGGGGCACCGGGGAGCTGTTTTTT. This encodes CASIFGTGWGTGELFF.